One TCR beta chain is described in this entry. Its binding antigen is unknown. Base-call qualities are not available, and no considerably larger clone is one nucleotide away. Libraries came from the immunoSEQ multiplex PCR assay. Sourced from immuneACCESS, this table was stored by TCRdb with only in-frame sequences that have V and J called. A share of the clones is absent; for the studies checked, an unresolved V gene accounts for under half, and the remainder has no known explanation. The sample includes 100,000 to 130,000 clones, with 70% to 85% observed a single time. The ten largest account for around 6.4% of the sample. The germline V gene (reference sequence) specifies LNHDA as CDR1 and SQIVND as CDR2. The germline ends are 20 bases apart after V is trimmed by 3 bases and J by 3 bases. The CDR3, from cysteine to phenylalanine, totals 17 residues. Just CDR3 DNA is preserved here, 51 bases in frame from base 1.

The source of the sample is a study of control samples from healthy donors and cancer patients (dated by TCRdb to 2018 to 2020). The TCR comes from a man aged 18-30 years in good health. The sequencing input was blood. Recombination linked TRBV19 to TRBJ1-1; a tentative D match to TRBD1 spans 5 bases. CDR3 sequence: CASSIGVRAGRYTEAFF. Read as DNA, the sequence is TGTGCCAGTAGTATTGGGGTCCGGGCAGGGCGATACACTGAAGCTTTCTTT.